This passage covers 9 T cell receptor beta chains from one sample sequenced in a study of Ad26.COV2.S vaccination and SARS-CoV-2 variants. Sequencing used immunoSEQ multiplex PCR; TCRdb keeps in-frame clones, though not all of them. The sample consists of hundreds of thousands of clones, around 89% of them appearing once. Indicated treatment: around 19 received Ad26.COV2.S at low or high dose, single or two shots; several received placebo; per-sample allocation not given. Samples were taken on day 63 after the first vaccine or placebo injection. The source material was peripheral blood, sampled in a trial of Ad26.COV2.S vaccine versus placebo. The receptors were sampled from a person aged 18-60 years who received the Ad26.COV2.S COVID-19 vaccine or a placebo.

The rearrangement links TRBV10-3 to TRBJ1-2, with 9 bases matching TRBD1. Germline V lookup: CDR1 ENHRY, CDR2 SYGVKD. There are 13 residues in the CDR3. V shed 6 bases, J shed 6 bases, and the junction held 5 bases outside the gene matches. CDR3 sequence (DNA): TGTGCCATCAGGGGACAGGGCTGGGATGGCTACACCTTC. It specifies CAIRGQGWDGYTF.

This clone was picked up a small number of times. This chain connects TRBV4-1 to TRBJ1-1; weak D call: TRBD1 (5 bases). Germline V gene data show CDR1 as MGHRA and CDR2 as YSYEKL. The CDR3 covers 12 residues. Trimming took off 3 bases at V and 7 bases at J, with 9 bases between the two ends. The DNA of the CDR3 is TGCGCCAGCAGCCATCGGCAGGGTGAAGCTTTCTTT. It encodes CASSHRQGEAFF.

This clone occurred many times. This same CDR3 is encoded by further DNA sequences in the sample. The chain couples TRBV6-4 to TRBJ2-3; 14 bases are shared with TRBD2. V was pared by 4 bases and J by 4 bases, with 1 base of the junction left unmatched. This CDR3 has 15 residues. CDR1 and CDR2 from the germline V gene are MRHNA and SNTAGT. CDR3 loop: CASSGLAGGPDTQYF. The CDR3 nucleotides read TGTGCCAGCAGTGGACTAGCGGGGGGGCCAGATACGCAGTATTTT.

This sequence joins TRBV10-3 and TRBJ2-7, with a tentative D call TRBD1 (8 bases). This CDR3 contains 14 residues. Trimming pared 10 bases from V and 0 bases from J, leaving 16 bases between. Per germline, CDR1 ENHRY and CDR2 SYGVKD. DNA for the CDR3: TGTGCCACGGGGGGACAGGCGAGCTCCTACGAGCAGTACTTC. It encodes CATGGQASSYEQYF.

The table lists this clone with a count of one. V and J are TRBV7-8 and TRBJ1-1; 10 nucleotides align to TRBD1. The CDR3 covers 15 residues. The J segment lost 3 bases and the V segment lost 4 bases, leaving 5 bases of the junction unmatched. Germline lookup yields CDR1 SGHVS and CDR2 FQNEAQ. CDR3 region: CASSSWTGGDTEAFF. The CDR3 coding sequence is TGTGCCAGCAGCTCCTGGACAGGGGGAGACACTGAAGCTTTCTTT.

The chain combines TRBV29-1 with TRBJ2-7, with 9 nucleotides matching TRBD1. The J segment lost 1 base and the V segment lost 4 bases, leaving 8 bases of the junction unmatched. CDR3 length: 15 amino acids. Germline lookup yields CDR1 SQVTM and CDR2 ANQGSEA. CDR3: CSVVPPGTGSYEQYF. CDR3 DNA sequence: TGCAGCGTTGTCCCTCCCGGGACAGGGTCCTACGAGCAGTACTTC.

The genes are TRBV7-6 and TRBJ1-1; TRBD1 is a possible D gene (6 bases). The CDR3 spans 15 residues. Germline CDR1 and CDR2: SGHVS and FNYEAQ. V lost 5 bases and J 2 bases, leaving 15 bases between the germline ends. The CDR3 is CASSPLGGLNTEAFF. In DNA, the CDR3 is TGTGCCAGCAGCCCCCTCGGGGGCCTAAACACTGAAGCTTTCTTT.

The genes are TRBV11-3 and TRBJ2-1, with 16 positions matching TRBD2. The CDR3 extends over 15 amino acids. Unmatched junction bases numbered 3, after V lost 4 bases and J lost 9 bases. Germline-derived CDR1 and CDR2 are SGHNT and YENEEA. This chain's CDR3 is CASSSGLAGGSEQFF. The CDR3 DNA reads TGTGCCAGCAGCTCGGGACTAGCGGGAGGGAGTGAGCAGTTCTTC.

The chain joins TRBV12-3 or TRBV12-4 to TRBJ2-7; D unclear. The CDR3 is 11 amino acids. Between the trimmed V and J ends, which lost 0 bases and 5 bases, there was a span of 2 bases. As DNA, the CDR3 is TGTGCCAGCAGTTTAGCGGACGAGCAGTACTTC. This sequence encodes CASSLADEQYF.